Listed here are 29 T cell receptor beta chains from one sample, sequenced in a study of blood T cells in healthy people across ages. Through a sample-barcoded 5' primer and a J-beta primer mix, a second PCR was run for roughly 6 to 12 cycles. One entry per CDR3 protein results from TCRdb running MiXCR on the 5' RACE reads. The sample contains some 850,000 distinct CDR3 sequences, roughly 24% of which appear only once. The same specimen was also included in a second study, on T cells of mothers and their children.

Sequences were obtained from blood. The origin of the receptors is a boy aged 5-17 years in good health.

This clonotype was detected only a few times. V and J are TRBV10-3 and TRBJ1-3; D uncertain. The V end lost 0 bases, the J end lost 0 bases, and 9 bases lay between the germline ends. Germline-derived CDR1 and CDR2 are ENHRY and SYGVKD. The length of the CDR3 is 16 residues. In DNA form, the CDR3 reads TGTGCCATCAGTGAGTCCGGTGGCAACTCTGGAAACACCATATATTTT. It specifies CAISESGGNSGNTIYF.

The chain joins TRBV7-9 to TRBJ2-5; 11 bases align to TRBD2. CDR3 size: 13 residues. Losses at the gene ends were 5 bases for V and 7 bases for J; bases not matched to a gene: 3. Germline V lookup: CDR1 SEHNR, CDR2 FQNEAQ (reference sequence). The CDR3: CASSAGLAATQYF. CDR3 in DNA: TGTGCCAGCAGCGCGGGACTAGCGGCGACCCAGTACTTC.

This chain joins TRBV28 and TRBJ2-1; D is perhaps TRBD2 (6 bases). Germline V gene sequence: CDR1 MDHEN, CDR2 SYDVKM. The V end lost 6 bases, the J end lost 0 bases, and 12 bases lay between the germline ends. The CDR3 consists of 15 residues. The chain's CDR3 is CASSRDFISYNEQFF. The CDR3 DNA is TGTGCCAGCAGCCGGGACTTCATCTCCTACAATGAGCAGTTCTTC. Together with reference TRBV28 and TRBJ2-1, the CDR3 gives the full variable domain: DVKVTQSSRYLVKRTGEKVFLECVQDMDHENMFWYRQDPGLGLRLIYFSYDVKMKEKGDIPEGYSVSREKKERFSLILESASTNQTSMYLCASSRDFISYNEQFFGPGTRLTVL.

The chain uses TRBV18 and TRBJ2-5; D remains unclear. The better agreement between TRBJ2-1 and the DNA end casts doubt on the J call. In germline, CDR1 is KGHSH, CDR2 LQKENI. The CDR3 is 13 amino acids. The CDR3 reads CASSPPRGREQFF. CDR3 in DNA: TGTGCCAGCTCACCACCGAGAGGACGTGAGCAGTTCTTC.

This chain links TRBV11-3 with TRBJ2-5; D may be TRBD1 or TRBD2 (5 bases each). This CDR3 spans 14 amino acids. The V gene's germline CDR1 is SGHNT and CDR2 YENEEA. Deletions cut 2 bases from V and 4 bases from J, with 11 bases between. The CDR3 region is CASSLPGRGETQYF. In DNA form, the CDR3 reads TGTGCCAGCAGCTTACCGGGGCGAGGAGAGACCCAGTACTTC.

V usage is TRBV6-6 and J usage is TRBJ2-7; TRBD2 aligns across 9 bases. The CDR3 is 15 amino acids. Trimming took 10 bases from V and 5 from J; bases not matched to a gene: 15. Germline V CDR1 and CDR2: MNHNY, SVGAGI (reference sequence). Here the CDR3 DNA reads TGTGCCACCCATGGATTGGGCGGGGGGGTGCACGAGCAGTACTTC. Its protein product is CATHGLGGGVHEQYF.

There are many counts of this clonotype. This sequence joins TRBV20-1 and TRBJ1-4; TRBD1 matches at 7 bases. V lost 4 bases, J lost 5 bases, and 4 bases stayed unmatched. The CDR3 has 13 residues. Per the germline V gene, CDR1 is DFQATT and CDR2 is SNEGSKA (reference sequence). The CDR3 loop reads CSAKGAANEKLFF. The CDR3 DNA reads as TGCAGTGCTAAGGGGGCTGCGAATGAAAAACTGTTTTTT.

This clonotype was picked up a small number of times. The V gene is TRBV27, the J gene TRBJ1-4; no clear D gene. Germline lookup yields CDR1 MNHEY and CDR2 SMNVEV (reference sequence). There are 14 residues in the CDR3. With 4 bases removed from V and 4 bases from J, the gap between germline ends came to 10 bases. The CDR3 DNA is TGTGCCAGCAGTTACCGGGCCGATAATGAAAAACTGTTTTTT. Protein sequence: CASSYRADNEKLFF. Filled out from reference TRBV27 and TRBJ1-4, the complete variable domain reads EAQVTQNPRYLITVTGKKLTVTCSQNMNHEYMSWYRQDPGLGLRQIYYSMNVEVTDKGDVPEGYKVSRKEKRNFPLILESPSPNQTSLYFCASSYRADNEKLFFGSGTQLSVL.

V and J are TRBV29-1 and TRBJ2-2; D not certain. Germline V gene sequence: CDR1 SQVTM, CDR2 ANQGSEA. CDR3 length equals 12 residues. V was pared by 6 bases and J by 5 bases, with 10 bases between. The CDR3: CSVPTTTGELFF. The CDR3 DNA is TGCAGCGTCCCGACAACAACCGGGGAGCTGTTTTTT.

Notes on this clonotype: A much more abundant neighbour one base away suggests this may be a read error. The V gene is TRBV14, the J gene TRBJ2-7; 9 bases are shared with TRBD1. CDR3 length: 16 amino acids. The germline gives CDR1 SGHDN, CDR2 FVKESK. The CDR3 sequence: CASSLTTGTGPIEQHF. CDR3 nucleotides: TGTGCCAGCAGCCTAACAACCGGGACAGGGCCAATCGAGCAGCACTTC.

The V call is TRBV4-2, the J call TRBJ1-6; D is possibly TRBD1 (5 bases). Germline lookup yields CDR1 LGHNA and CDR2 YNFKEQ. The CDR3 is 14 amino acids. The V end was cut by 3 bases, the J end by 6 bases, with 9 bases between. This chain's CDR3 is CASSQWRGNSPLHF. The CDR3 nucleotides are TGTGCCAGCAGCCAGTGGAGGGGTAATTCACCCCTCCACTTT.

This clonotype was detected only a few times. V usage is TRBV18 and J usage is TRBJ1-1; a possible D gene is TRBD1 (6 bases). The germline V and J ends were trimmed by 3 bases and 1 base, with 12 bases remaining between them. CDR3 size: 15 residues. Germline-derived CDR1 and CDR2 are KGHSH and LQKENI. CDR3 bases: TGTGCCAGCTCACCGTCCCGGGGGGCGAACACTGAAGCTTTCTTT. This translates into CASSPSRGANTEAFF.

V is TRBV6-1 and J is TRBJ1-2, with unresolved D. Trimming stripped 2 bases from V and 2 bases from J, with 6 bases between. CDR1 MNHNS and CDR2 SASEGT come from the germline V gene. This CDR3 has 13 amino acids. The CDR3 region has the DNA TGTGCCAGCAGTGAAAACACGAACTATGGCTACACCTTC. This gives the protein CASSENTNYGYTF.

The chain links TRBV20-1 to TRBJ2-5, with 7 nucleotides matching TRBD2. Unmatched junction bases numbered 6, after V lost 0 bases and J lost 2 bases. This CDR3 spans 15 amino acids. Germline V gives CDR1 DFQATT, CDR2 SNEGSKA (reference sequence). CDR3 in amino acids: CSARDQRRGQETQYF. Written as DNA, the CDR3 is TGCAGTGCTAGAGATCAGAGGCGGGGGCAAGAGACCCAGTACTTC.

The chain links TRBV18 to TRBJ2-7; D is perhaps TRBD1 or TRBD2 (5 bases each). The CDR3 is 14 residues long. CDR1 and CDR2 from the germline V gene are KGHSH and LQKENI. With 3 bases removed from V and 3 bases from J, the gap between germline ends came to 12 bases. CDR3 residues: CASSPGRKRYEQYF. The CDR3 DNA follows: TGTGCCAGCTCACCGGGACGGAAACGCTACGAGCAGTACTTC.

This clonotype showed up just a few times. The chain's CDR3 is CASSSWTGGTGELFF. Written as DNA, the CDR3 is TGTGCCAGTAGTTCCTGGACAGGGGGGACCGGGGAGCTGTTTTTT. The rearrangement links TRBV19 to TRBJ2-2; TRBD1 agrees at 10 bases. The V and J ends lost 5 bases and 5 bases, in that order; junction bases with no gene match: 5. In germline, CDR1 is LNHDA, CDR2 SQIVND (reference sequence). This CDR3 region has 15 residues.

This clonotype showed up just a few times. The chain recombines TRBV15 with TRBJ2-3; D unclear. Germline V gene data show CDR1 as LNHNV and CDR2 as YYDKDF (reference sequence). The CDR3 sequence is 13 residues long. V lost 0 bases to trimming and J lost 2 bases, with 3 bases between them. CDR3 DNA sequence: TGTGCCACCAGCAGAGATCCCACAGATACGCAGTATTTT. It codes for CATSRDPTDTQYF.

This chain uses TRBV7-9 with TRBJ2-1, with D hard to call. CDR1 is SEHNR and CDR2 is FQNEAQ in the germline V gene (reference sequence). The CDR3 totals 12 residues. V lost 6 bases, J lost 8 bases, and 11 bases lay in between. CDR3 sequence: CASRPISDEQFF. In DNA, the CDR3 is TGTGCCAGCAGGCCTATCAGTGATGAGCAGTTCTTC. Full variable domain (missing parts from reference TRBV7-9 and TRBJ2-1): DTGVSQNPRHKITKRGQNVTFRCDPISEHNRLYWYRQTLGQGPEFLTYFQNEAQLEKSRLLSDRFSAERPKGSFSTLEIQRTEQGDSAMYLCASRPISDEQFFGPGTRLTVL.

This clonotype appeared a few times. J is TRBJ2-2 and V is TRBV6-1; D may match TRBD1 or TRBD2 (5 bases each). This CDR3 has 14 amino acids. The V gene lost 2 bases and the J gene lost 4 bases, with 8 bases spanning the gap. CDR1 MNHNS and CDR2 SASEGT come from the germline V gene. The chain's CDR3 is CASSEHGATGELFF. The CDR3 DNA reads as TGTGCCAGCAGTGAACACGGGGCCACCGGGGAGCTGTTTTTT.

J is TRBJ1-2 and V is TRBV15, with TRBD1 identical over 10 bases. The ends lost 1 base at V and 4 bases at J; junction bases unmatched: 6. The CDR3 runs to 16 residues. Germline CDR1 is LNHNV and CDR2 is YYDKDF (reference sequence). The CDR3, as DNA: TGTGCCACCAGCAGAGGGGACAGGGGCGAAAGCTATGGCTACACCTTC. Translated, it gives CATSRGDRGESYGYTF.

This clonotype was counted many times. The J gene is TRBJ2-5, the V gene TRBV7-2; a weak D match, TRBD1 (7 bases). The CDR3 is 13 residues long. Trimming cost V 5 bases and J 2 bases, with 9 bases left between them. Per germline, CDR1 SGHTA and CDR2 FQGNSA. The CDR3 spells CASSAGQQETQYF. Written as DNA, the CDR3 is TGTGCCAGCAGCGCGGGACAGCAAGAGACCCAGTACTTC.

The chain employs TRBV3-1 and TRBJ2-5, with TRBD1 matching 9 bases. The J segment lost 0 bases and the V segment lost 3 bases, leaving 2 bases of the junction unmatched. From germline, CDR1 is LGHDT and CDR2 YNNKEL (reference sequence). This CDR3 is built from 15 residues. The CDR3 is CASSHGQGNQETQYF. CDR3 sequence (DNA): TGTGCCAGCAGCCACGGACAGGGGAACCAAGAGACCCAGTACTTC.

The chain couples TRBV2 to TRBJ1-5; 9 nucleotides line up with TRBD1. The CDR3 spans 13 residues. Per the germline V gene, CDR1 is SNHLY and CDR2 is FYNNEI. Unmatched junction bases numbered 1, after V lost 4 bases and J lost 6 bases. The CDR3 DNA reads as TGTGCCAGCAGTGGACAGGGGGTTCAGCCCCAGCATTTT. Its translation: CASSGQGVQPQHF.

This clonotype was picked up a small number of times. V usage is TRBV2 and J usage is TRBJ2-2; no definite D call. Per germline, CDR1 SNHLY and CDR2 FYNNEI. The CDR3 runs to 14 residues. V lost 5 bases to trimming and J lost 0 bases, with 7 bases between them. The CDR3 loop is CASSPDPNTGELFF. The CDR3 coding sequence is TGTGCCAGCAGTCCAGACCCGAACACCGGGGAGCTGTTTTTT. The entire variable domain, with the rest obtained from reference TRBV2 and TRBJ2-2, is as follows: EPEVTQTPSHQVTQMGQEVILRCVPISNHLYFYWYRQILGQKVEFLVSFYNNEISEKSEIFDDQFSVERPDGSNFTLKIRSTKLEDSAMYFCASSPDPNTGELFFGEGSRLTVL.

This clonotype was detected many times. The chain combines TRBV10-1 with TRBJ2-5; 9 nucleotides align to TRBD1. The CDR3 consists of 15 residues. From germline, CDR1 is WNHNN and CDR2 SYGVQD (reference sequence). V was clipped by 2 bases and J by 4 bases; unmatched bases: 5. CDR3 amino acids: CASSERSDRGETQYF. CDR3 nucleotides: TGCGCCAGCAGTGAGAGGTCGGACAGGGGAGAGACCCAGTACTTC.

The chain links TRBV6-5 to TRBJ2-7, with TRBD1 matching over 9 bases. J was trimmed by 13 bases and V by 6 bases; bases with no gene match: 16. The CDR3 runs 14 residues. CDR1 is MNHEY and CDR2 is SVGAGI in the germline V gene. The chain's CDR3 is CASSLGVPGQGLYV. In nucleotides, the CDR3 is TGTGCCAGCAGCCTCGGCGTGCCGGGACAGGGTCTTTACGTC.

The chain links TRBV6-1 to TRBJ1-2, with TRBD1 identical over 7 bases. The CDR3 is made up of 15 amino acids. Germline-derived CDR1 and CDR2 are MNHNS and SASEGT. V lost 6 bases, J lost 0 bases, and 7 bases stayed unmatched. CDR3 sequence: CASRPYRGANYGYTF. The CDR3 DNA is TGTGCCAGCAGACCTTACAGGGGCGCTAACTATGGCTACACCTTC.

This clonotype was recorded a few times. CDR3 sequence reads: CASSPVLGVTEAFF. CDR3 DNA: TGCGCCAGCAGCCCCGTGTTGGGGGTTACTGAAGCTTTCTTT. The chain uses TRBV5-1 and TRBJ1-1; D is perhaps TRBD1 (5 bases). Trimming left V 4 bases short and J 5 bases short, with 15 bases between. The CDR3 covers 14 residues. Germline lookup yields CDR1 SGHRS and CDR2 YFSETQ.

The rearrangement links TRBV19 to TRBJ2-7, with 9 bases that match TRBD1. The J call is in doubt because the DNA end fits TRBJ2-1 better. The germline V gene encodes CDR1 LNHDA and CDR2 SQIVND (reference sequence). The CDR3 loop spans 13 amino acids. The CDR3 spells CATRDRASPEQFF. The CDR3 region has the DNA TGTGCCACCCGGGACAGGGCATCCCCTGAGCAGTTCTTC.